This T cell receptor beta chain was sequenced in a study of neoadjuvant anti-PD-1 for oral cavity cancer. About the research overall: Non-progressing patients received a fourth nivolumab dose near day 43, then surgery on days 50-56. Findings of the study overall: Larger post-treatment preexisting tumor clones tracked with greater tumor shrinkage. Each response group had just a few patients in TCR analyses.

These oral cavity squamous cell carcinomas were HPV-negative and locally advanced. By its share, this clone is medium-sized. As yet, its antigen is unknown. TCRdb keeps only in-frame clones here, not all; method: immunoSEQ multiplex PCR. The sample holds some 7,300 clones, approximately 47% seen once. CDR3 length: 14 amino acids. Trimming pared 6 bases from V and 5 bases from J, leaving 14 bases between. Germline-derived CDR1 and CDR2 are MNHEY and SMNVEV (reference sequence). Sequencing used tumor tissue, obtained before nivolumab (anti-PD-1) treatment. The V and J genes are TRBV27 and TRBJ2-1, with TRBD1 as a possible D gene (5 bases). The clonotype was recovered from a person between 35 and 79 years old with oral cavity squamous cell carcinoma. The CDR3, as DNA: TGTGCCAGCAGGCTGCAGGGCGCCAACAATGAGCAGTTCTTC. Translating gives CASRLQGANNEQFF.